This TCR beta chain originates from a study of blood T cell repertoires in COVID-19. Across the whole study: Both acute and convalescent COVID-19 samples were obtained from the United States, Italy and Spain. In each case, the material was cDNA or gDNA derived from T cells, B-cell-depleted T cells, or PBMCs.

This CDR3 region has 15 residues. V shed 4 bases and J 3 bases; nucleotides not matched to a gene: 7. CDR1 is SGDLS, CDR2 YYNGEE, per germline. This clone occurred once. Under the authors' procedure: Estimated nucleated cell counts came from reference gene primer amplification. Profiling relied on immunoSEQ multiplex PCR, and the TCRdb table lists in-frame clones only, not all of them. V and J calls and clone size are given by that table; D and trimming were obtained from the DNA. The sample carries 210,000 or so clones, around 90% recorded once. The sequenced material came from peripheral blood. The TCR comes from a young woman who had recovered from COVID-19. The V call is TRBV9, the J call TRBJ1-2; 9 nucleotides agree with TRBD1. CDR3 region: CASSLTGGAHYGYTF. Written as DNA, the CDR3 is TGTGCCAGCAGCCTCACAGGGGGCGCCCACTATGGCTACACCTTC.